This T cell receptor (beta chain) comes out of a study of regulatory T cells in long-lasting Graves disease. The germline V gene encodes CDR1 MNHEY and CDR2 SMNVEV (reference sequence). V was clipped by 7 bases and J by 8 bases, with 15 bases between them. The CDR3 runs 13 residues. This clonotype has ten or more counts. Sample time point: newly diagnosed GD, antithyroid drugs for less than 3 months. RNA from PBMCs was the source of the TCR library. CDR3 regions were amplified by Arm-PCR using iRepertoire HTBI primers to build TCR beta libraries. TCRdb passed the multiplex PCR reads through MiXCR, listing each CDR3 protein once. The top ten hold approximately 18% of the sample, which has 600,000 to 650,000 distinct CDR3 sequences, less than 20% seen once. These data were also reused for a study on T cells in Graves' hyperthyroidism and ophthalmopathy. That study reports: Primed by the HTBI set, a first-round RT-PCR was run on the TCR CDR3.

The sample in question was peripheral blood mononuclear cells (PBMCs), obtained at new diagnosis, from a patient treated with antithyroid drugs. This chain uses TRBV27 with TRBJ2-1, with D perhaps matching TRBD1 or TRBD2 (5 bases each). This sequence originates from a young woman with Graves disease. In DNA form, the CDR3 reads TGTGCCAGCACTATTTCTCTGGGACATGAGCAGTTCTTC. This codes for CASTISLGHEQFF.